This TCR beta chain was observed in a study of PD-L1 blockade in urothelial cancer. Study at large: Enrolled patients had been treated previously with 0 to 3 chemotherapy regimens. Blood-derived samples held a median approximately 140,000 T cells.

Generated by immunoSEQ multiplex PCR, the TCRdb table keeps only in-frame clones and is missing some. This table holds over 30,000 clones, 84% found once. Time point specified: pretreatment peripheral blood. Between 1 and 8 samples, pretreatment and on-treatment, were given by each patient. With V trimmed by 4 bases and J by 2 bases, 4 bases remained unmatched. Germline V gene lookup returns CDR1 SGDLS and CDR2 YYNGEE. This CDR3 region has 14 residues. The starting material was PBMCs, obtained around atezolizumab (anti-PD-L1) treatment. This TCR derives from a man aged 55 to 70 with urothelial cancer. The chain has TRBV9 and TRBJ1-2; 8 nucleotides agree with TRBD1. The CDR3 spells CASSLRTGNYGYTF. CDR3 coding DNA: TGTGCCAGCAGCCTGAGGACAGGGAACTATGGCTACACCTTC.